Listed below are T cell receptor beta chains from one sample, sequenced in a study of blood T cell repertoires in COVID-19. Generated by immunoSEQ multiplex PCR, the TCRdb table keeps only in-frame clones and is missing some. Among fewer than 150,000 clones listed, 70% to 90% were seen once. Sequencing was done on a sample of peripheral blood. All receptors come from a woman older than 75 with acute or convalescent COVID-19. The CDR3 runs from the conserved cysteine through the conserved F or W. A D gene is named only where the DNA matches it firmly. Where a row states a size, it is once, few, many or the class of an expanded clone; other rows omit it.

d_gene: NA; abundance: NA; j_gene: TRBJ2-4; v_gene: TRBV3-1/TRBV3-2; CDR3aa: CASSQEPVGTTAKNIQYF; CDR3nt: TGTGCCAGCAGCCAAGAACCCGTCGGGACAACAGCCAAAAACATTCAGTACTTC
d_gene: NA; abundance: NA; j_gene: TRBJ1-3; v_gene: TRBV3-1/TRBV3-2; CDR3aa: CASSQQGVDTIYF; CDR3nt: TGTGCCAGCAGCCAACAGGGTGTGGACACCATATATTTT
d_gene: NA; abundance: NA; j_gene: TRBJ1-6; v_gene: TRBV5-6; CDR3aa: CASSLGTARALHF; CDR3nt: TGTGCCAGCAGCTTGGGTACGGCTCGGGCCCTCCACTTT
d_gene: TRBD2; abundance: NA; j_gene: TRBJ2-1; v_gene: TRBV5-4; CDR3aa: CASSLPGGVSYNEQFF; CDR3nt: TGTGCCAGCAGCCTCCCTGGGGGGGTCTCCTACAATGAGCAGTTCTTC
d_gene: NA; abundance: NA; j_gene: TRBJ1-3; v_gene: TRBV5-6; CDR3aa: CASSLLGAQGNTIYF; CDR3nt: TGTGCCAGCAGCTTGCTTGGGGCGCAGGGAAACACCATATATTTT
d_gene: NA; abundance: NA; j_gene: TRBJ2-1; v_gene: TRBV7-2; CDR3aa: CASSHKATYNEQFF; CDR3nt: TGTGCCAGCAGCCACAAAGCGACCTACAATGAGCAGTTCTTC
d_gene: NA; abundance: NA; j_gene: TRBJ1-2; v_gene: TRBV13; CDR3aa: CASSLDSSPSRYGYTF; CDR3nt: TGTGCCAGCAGCTTAGACTCCTCCCCTTCGCGGTATGGCTACACCTTC
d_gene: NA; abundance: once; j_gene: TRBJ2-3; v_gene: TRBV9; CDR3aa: CASSGQVYRDTQYF; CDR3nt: TGTGCCAGCAGCGGACAGGTCTATAGGGATACGCAGTATTTT
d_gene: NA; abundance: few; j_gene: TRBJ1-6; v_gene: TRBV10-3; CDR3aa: CAISGDRWDSPLHF; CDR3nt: TGTGCCATCAGTGGTGACAGGTGGGATTCACCCCTCCACTTT
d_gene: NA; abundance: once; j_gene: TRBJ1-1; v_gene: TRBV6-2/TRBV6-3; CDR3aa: CASSPGAGARTEAFF; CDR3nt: TGTGCCAGCAGCCCGGGGGCTGGGGCGCGAACTGAAGCTTTCTTT
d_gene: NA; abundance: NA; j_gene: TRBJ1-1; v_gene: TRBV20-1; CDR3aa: CSASRWGVNTEAFF; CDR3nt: TGCAGTGCTAGTAGGTGGGGGGTCAACACTGAAGCTTTCTTT